This T cell receptor beta chain was sequenced in a study of control samples from healthy donors and cancer patients. This table comes from immunoSEQ multiplex PCR, and its TCRdb copy is limited to in-frame clones, with some not included. The table records approximately 94,000 clones, roughly 86% of them present only once. Trimming at V came to 3 bases and at J to 3 bases, leaving 4 bases not matched to a gene. The germline V gene has CDR1 KGHSH and CDR2 LQKENI. CDR3 length equals 14 residues. The clonotype comes from a woman in her forties or fifties in good health. This rearrangement joins TRBV18 to TRBJ2-7; 8 bases match TRBD1. The sequencing input was blood. CDR3 protein: CASSPAGGYYEQYF. The CDR3 DNA follows: TGTGCCAGCTCACCGGCAGGGGGCTACTACGAGCAGTACTTC.